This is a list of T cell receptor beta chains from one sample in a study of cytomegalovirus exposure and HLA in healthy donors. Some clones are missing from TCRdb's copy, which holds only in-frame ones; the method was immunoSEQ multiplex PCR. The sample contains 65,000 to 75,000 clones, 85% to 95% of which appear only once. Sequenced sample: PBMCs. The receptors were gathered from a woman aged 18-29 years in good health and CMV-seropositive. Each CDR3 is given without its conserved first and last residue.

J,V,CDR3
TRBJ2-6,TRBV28,ASSAGGSGANVLT
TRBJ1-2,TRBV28,ASSSPRTGANYGYT
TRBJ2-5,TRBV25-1,ASSGWTGVEETQY
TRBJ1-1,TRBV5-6,ASSLVRLNTEAF
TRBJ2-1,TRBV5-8,ASSLPAGDPRDEQF
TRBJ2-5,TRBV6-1,ASGVLETQY
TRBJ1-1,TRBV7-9,ASSLRRDTEAF
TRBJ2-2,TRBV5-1,ASSLGHVNTGELF
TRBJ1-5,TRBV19,ASRDAGGNQPQH
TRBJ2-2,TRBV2,ASSALANTGELF
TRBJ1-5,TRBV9,ASSAGDSSNQPQH
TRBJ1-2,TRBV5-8,ASSPSRTDGYT
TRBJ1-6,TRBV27,ASSLTGRDNSPLH
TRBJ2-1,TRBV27,ASSSGLAGNEQF
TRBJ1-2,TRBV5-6,ASSFTGIGFNGYT
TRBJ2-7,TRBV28,ASSFSRTGEQY
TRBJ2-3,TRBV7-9,ASTQIDTQY
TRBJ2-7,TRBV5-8,ASSFRLGYEQY
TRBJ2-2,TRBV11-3,ASSSGRTTTGELF
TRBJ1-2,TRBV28,ASRTGQGDGYT
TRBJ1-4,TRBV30,AWSEQGAGEKLF
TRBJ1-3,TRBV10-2,ASSEYELSSGNTIY
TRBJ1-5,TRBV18,ASSRAGSNSNQPQH
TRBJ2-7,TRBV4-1,ASSQGMGQGAGEQY
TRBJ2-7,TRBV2,ASSEAPRGYEQY
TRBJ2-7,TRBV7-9,ASSLPGEGYEQY
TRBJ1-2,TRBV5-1,ASSGAVQGNYGYT
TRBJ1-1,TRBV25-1,ASRETGVFTEAF
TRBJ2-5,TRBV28,ASSSLDLQGQETQY
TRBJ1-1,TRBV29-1,SVPHQYTEAF
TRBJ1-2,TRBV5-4,ASTRTGENGYT
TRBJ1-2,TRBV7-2,ASSFGQDSRLSGYT
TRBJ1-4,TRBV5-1,ASSLAGTGVNEKLF
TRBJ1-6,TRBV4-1,ASRSRDTDNSPLH
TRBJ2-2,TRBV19,ASSPGARTSGTGELF
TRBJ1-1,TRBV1,TSSQVEYRDGNTEAF
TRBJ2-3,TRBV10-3,AISRYRGQRLQTDTQY
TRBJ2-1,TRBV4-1,ASSLSGGRDNEQF
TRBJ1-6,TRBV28,ASSLSRGTGLWPLH
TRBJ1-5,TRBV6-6,ASSYGQGGGNQPQH
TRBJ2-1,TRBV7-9,ASSLGTGTSGDNEQF
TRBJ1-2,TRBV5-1,ASSIGTGPGYT
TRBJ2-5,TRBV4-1,ASSQVAGRETQY
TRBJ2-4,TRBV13,ASSLVSGGTGLSIQY
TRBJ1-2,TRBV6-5,ASSYRDRGFGYT
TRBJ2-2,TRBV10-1,ASSEVWARDNTGELF
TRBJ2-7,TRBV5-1,ASSWDTTSGRGQY
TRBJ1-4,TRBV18,ASSPLAGDEKLF
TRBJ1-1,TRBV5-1,ASSRQGGPNTEAF
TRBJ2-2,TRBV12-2,ASRPTRDFCTGELF
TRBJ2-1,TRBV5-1,ASSLDLGLNNEQF
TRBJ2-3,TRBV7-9,ASSLGGQFSTDTQY
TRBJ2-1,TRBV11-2,ATRQGTGHNEQF
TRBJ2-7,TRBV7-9,ASSLSGTSGIHGEQY
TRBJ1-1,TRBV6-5,ASSRTGDTEAF